The TCR beta chain described here comes from a study of blood T cell repertoires in COVID-19. Across the whole study: Researchers got acute and convalescent COVID-19 samples from the United States, Italy and Spain. T cells, B-cell-depleted T cells, or PBMCs provided the cDNA or gDNA that served as material.

This clone was detected once. V shed 2 bases, J shed 2 bases, and the junction held 8 bases outside the gene matches. CDR3 size: 16 residues. The germline V gene encodes CDR1 SGDLS and CDR2 YYNGEE. Authors' analysis steps: Estimation of nucleated cell counts was performed using reference gene primer amplification. Measured with immunoSEQ multiplex PCR; TCRdb has only the in-frame clones, and not every one. The D gene and trimming were derived from the DNA, and the V and J assignments and clone size from that table. This sample has 130,000 or so clones, with about 88% found just once. Sequencing was performed on peripheral blood. This chain uses TRBV9 with TRBJ2-5, with 8 bases aligning to TRBD2. The clonotype originates from a woman over 75 with acute or convalescent COVID-19. CDR3 sequence reads: CASSVLTGGEQETQYF. CDR3 bases: TGTGCCAGCAGCGTCTTGACGGGAGGGGAGCAAGAGACCCAGTACTTC.